Below, 3 T cell receptor beta chains from the same sample are listed, as sequenced in a study of blood T cell repertoires in COVID-19. Repertoires were generated with immunoSEQ multiplex PCR, while TCRdb's copy carries only in-frame clones and drops some. The sample has 150,000 to 200,000 clones, about 85% seen once. The material sequenced was peripheral blood. The receptors shown here come from a woman between 40 and 50 years old with COVID-19, enrolled during active disease.

This chain links TRBV19 with TRBJ2-3; no definite D call. V was clipped by 5 bases and J by 4 bases, with 16 bases between them. The germline V gene has CDR1 LNHDA and CDR2 SQIVND (reference sequence). The CDR3 sequence is 15 residues long. The CDR3: CASSSLVSGADTQYF. The CDR3 DNA is TGTGCCAGTAGTTCATTAGTGTCAGGCGCAGATACGCAGTATTTT.

This chain links TRBV5-1 with TRBJ1-4, with a tentative D call TRBD1 (5 bases). V was trimmed by 4 bases and J by 4 bases, leaving 17 bases between them. The CDR3 extends over 16 amino acids. Germline loops: CDR1 SGHRS, CDR2 YFSETQ. In DNA, the CDR3 is TGCGCCAGCAGCCCAGCCTTCCAGGGAGGTAATGAAAAACTGTTTTTT. It encodes CASSPAFQGGNEKLFF.

This CDR3 is CASSAPGGQPQHF. DNA for the CDR3: TGTGCCAGTAGTGCGCCAGGGGGTCAGCCCCAGCATTTT. The chain uses TRBV19 and TRBJ1-5, with 7 bases fitting TRBD1. Looked up from germline, CDR1 is LNHDA and CDR2 is SQIVND (reference sequence). After removal of 5 bases from V and 6 bases from J, the junction contained 4 bases not matched to a gene. The CDR3 contains 13 residues.